This T cell receptor beta chain appears in the sequencing data of a study of blood T cells in healthy people across ages. This clonotype was observed a few times. Primed by a sample-barcoded 5' primer and a J-beta primer mix, a second PCR proceeded for roughly 7 to 11 cycles. Each CDR3 protein is one row after TCRdb ran MiXCR on the 5' RACE reads. This repertoire shows about 680,000 distinct CDR3 sequences, about half found once; its top ten account for under 35%. Trimming shortened V by 2 bases and J by 4 bases, and 9 bases separated the two germline ends. The CDR3 has 15 amino acids. CDR1 is LGHDT and CDR2 is YNNKEL in the germline V gene (reference sequence).

The receptor was derived from a woman aged 55-75 years in good health. The chain couples TRBV3-1 to TRBJ1-6; D unresolved. Source material: blood. The CDR3 nucleotides read TGTGCCAGCAGCCAATTGGATTCTTATAATTCACCCCTCCACTTT. Protein: CASSQLDSYNSPLHF.